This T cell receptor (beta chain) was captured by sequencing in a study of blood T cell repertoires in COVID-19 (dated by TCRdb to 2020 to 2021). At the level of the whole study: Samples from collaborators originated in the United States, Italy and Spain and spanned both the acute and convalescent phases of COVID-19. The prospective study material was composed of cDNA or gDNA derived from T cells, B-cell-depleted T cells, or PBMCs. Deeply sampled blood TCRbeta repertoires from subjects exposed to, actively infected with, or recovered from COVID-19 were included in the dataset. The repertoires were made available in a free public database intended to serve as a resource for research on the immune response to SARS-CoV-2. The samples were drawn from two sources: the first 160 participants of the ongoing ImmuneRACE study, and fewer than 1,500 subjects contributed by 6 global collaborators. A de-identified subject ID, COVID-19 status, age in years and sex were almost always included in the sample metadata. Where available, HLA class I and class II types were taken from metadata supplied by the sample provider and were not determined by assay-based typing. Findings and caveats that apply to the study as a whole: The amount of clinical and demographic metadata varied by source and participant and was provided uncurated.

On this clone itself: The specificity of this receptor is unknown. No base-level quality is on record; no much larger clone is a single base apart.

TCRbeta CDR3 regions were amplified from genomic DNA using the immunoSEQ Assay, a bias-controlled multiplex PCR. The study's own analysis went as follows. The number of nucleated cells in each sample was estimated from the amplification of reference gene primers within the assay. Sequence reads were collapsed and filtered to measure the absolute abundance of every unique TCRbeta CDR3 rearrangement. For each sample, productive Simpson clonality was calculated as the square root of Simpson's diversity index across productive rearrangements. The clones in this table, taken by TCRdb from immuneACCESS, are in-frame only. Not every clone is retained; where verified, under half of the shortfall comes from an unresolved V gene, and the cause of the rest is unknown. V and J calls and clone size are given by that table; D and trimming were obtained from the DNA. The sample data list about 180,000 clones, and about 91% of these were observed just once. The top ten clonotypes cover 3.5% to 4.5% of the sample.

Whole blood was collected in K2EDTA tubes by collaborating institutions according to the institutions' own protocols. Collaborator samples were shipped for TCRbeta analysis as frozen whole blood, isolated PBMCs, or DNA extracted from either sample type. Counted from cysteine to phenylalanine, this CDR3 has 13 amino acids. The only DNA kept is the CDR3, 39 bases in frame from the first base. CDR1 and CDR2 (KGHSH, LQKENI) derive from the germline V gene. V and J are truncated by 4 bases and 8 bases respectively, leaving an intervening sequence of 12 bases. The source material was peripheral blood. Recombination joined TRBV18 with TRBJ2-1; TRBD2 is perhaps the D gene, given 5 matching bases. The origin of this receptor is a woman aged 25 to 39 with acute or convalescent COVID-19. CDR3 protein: CASSLAYMDEQFF. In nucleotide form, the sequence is TGTGCCAGCTCACTAGCGTATATGGATGAGCAGTTCTTC. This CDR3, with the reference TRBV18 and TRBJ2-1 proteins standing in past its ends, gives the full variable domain NAGVMQNPRHLVRRRGQEARLRCSPMKGHSHVYWYRQLPEEGLKFMVYLQKENIIDESGMPKERFSAEFPKEGPSILRIQQVVRGDSAAYFCASSLAYMDEQFFGPGTRLTVL.